These 9 T cell receptor beta chains were sequenced from one sample in a study of CXCR3-negative and CXCR3-positive naive CD8 T cells. What these receptors recognize is not known. The TRB libraries of cDNA were built by UMI-labeled 5' RACE. TCRdb re-called the 5' RACE reads; every CDR3 protein appears as one record, without DNA. The sample includes about 90,000 distinct CDR3 sequences. Study findings and constraints: TRB CDR3s were more hydrophobic in CXCR3-positive than in CXCR3-negative naive cells.

Sequencing input: naive CXCR3+ CD8+ T cells from blood. Indicated subset: CD45RO-CCR7+CD27+CD95- naive CD8+ T cells expressing CXCR3 (TNR3+). The receptors stem from a human donor in good health. Some clones in this sample may be carry-over from other donors' samples.

The chain uses TRBV5-5 and TRBJ2-7. The CDR3 loop spans 14 amino acids. The V gene's germline CDR1 is SGHKS and CDR2 YYEKEE (reference sequence). CDR3 amino acids: CASSSPGFSYEQYF.

This chain connects TRBV7-6 to TRBJ1-4; TCRdb's assignment of TRBD1 cannot be checked, as there is no DNA. CDR3 length equals 16 residues. Germline lookup yields CDR1 SGHVS and CDR2 FNYEAQ. The CDR3 is CASSRTISTGNEKLFF. Looking up the rest from reference TRBV7-6 and TRBJ1-4 gives the full variable domain: GAGVSQSPRYKVTKRGQDVALRCDPISGHVSLYWYRQALGQGPEFLTYFNYEAQQDKSGLPNDRFSAERPEGSISTLTIQRTEQRDSAMYRCASSRTISTGNEKLFFGSGTQLSVL.

The rearrangement uses TRBV28 and TRBJ2-4; TCRdb proposes TRBD1, but this gene call is untestable without DNA. Per the germline V gene, CDR1 is MDHEN and CDR2 is SYDVKM. The CDR3 spans 16 residues. The CDR3 spells CASSLQIASGENIQYF.

The gene calls are TRBV28 and TRBJ2-3; TCRdb indicates TRBD2, and absent DNA this call remains unverified. CDR3 length: 15 amino acids. The germline V gene has CDR1 MDHEN and CDR2 SYDVKM. The CDR3 loop reads CASSFRDYSTDTQYF.

The chain recombines TRBV7-8 with TRBJ2-3; TCRdb reports TRBD2, a call that lacks DNA to check it against. This CDR3 is built from 16 residues. Germline V gives CDR1 SGHVS, CDR2 FQNEAQ. The CDR3 protein is CASSLGAGTSTDTQYF.

This chain joins TRBV28 and TRBJ2-1; the D call from TCRdb, TRBD1, cannot be confirmed without DNA. CDR3 length equals 16 residues. Germline loops: CDR1 MDHEN, CDR2 SYDVKM. The CDR3 here is CASSLWGGARSDEQFF.

The CDR3 loop reads CSVVYGTGELGEQYF. The chain carries TRBV29-1 and TRBJ2-7; TCRdb designates TRBD1, a call that cannot be tested without DNA. Germline V gives CDR1 SQVTM, CDR2 ANQGSEA. The CDR3 spans 15 residues.

The chain joins TRBV20-1 to TRBJ2-2; with no DNA, the TCRdb D assignment of TRBD2 cannot be verified. The CDR3 is 17 residues long. The germline V gene has CDR1 DFQATT and CDR2 SNEGSKA (reference sequence). CDR3 loop: CSAPGVAGGRATGELFF.

The chain links TRBV14 to TRBJ2-4; checking the TCRdb D call of TRBD1 is not possible without DNA. This CDR3 has 16 amino acids. Germline CDR1 is SGHDN and CDR2 is FVKESK. The CDR3 spells CASSHATGVGKNIQYF.